The 24 T cell receptor beta chains given below trace back to one sample, sequenced in a study of T-cell reconstitution after alpha-beta-depleted transplantation in children. Preparation of the TCRbeta library involved a method that used unique molecular identifiers. TCRdb itself ran the PCR reads through MiXCR, one entry per CDR3 protein. The sample includes around 300,000 distinct CDR3 sequences, around 10% of them seen just once. Sequenced here: PBMCs, sampled before TCRalphabeta/CD19-depleted stem cell transplant. The receptors originated from a boy under three years old with acute myeloid leukemia, due to receive a stem cell transplant.

This clonotype was recorded at least ten times. This chain links TRBV20-1 with TRBJ1-1; possibly TRBD1 for D (6 bases). CDR1 DFQATT and CDR2 SNEGSKA come from the germline V gene (reference sequence). The CDR3 is 16 amino acids. With 3 bases removed from V and 3 bases from J, the gap between germline ends came to 20 bases. The CDR3 coding sequence is TGCAGTGCTAGTTACCCTTCTAACAGGGAGGACACTGAAGCTTTCTTT. Protein product: CSASYPSNREDTEAFF.

About this clonotype itself: This may arise from a read error, as a much more abundant clone is one base away. V gene TRBV29-1 combines with J gene TRBJ2-7, with TRBD1 identical over 9 bases. The CDR3 has 12 amino acids. The V gene's germline CDR1 is SQVTM and CDR2 ANQGSEA. Here the CDR3 DNA reads TGCAGGGCCGGGACAGGGTCGTATGAGCGGTACTTC. It codes for CRAGTGSYERYF.

This clonotype was seen ten or more times. The chain employs TRBV6-1 and TRBJ2-1; D possibly corresponds to TRBD2 (6 bases). The length of the CDR3 is 12 residues. V dropped 6 bases and J dropped 10 bases, with 13 bases sitting between them. Germline CDR1 reads MNHNS; CDR2 reads SASEGT. CDR3 region: CASRKLAPEQFF. CDR3 in DNA: TGTGCCAGCAGGAAACTAGCTCCGGAGCAGTTCTTC.

This clonotype was observed many times. The chain links TRBV6-5 to TRBJ1-6; D may be TRBD1 (5 bases). The CDR3 is made up of 16 amino acids. With 0 bases removed from V and 10 bases from J, the gap between germline ends came to 16 bases. CDR1 and CDR2 from the germline V gene are MNHEY and SVGAGI. Written as DNA, the CDR3 is TGTGCCAGCAGTTACTCGAACGGGGGGAGAGGATCACCCCTCCACTTT. It translates to CASSYSNGGRGSPLHF.

This clonotype was picked up a small number of times. This chain joins TRBV18 and TRBJ2-4; D is unclear. The germline CDR1 and CDR2 sequences are KGHSH and LQKENI. The V end was cut by 3 bases, the J end by 1 base, with 10 bases between. This CDR3 comprises 15 residues. CDR3 protein: CASSPGQEAKNIQYF. The CDR3 nucleotides are TGTGCCAGCTCACCCGGTCAGGAGGCCAAAAACATTCAGTACTTC.

This clonotype occurred a few times. The chain employs TRBV7-3 and TRBJ2-1, with TRBD2 matching 10 bases. In germline, CDR1 is SGHTA, CDR2 FQGTGA. V was clipped by 4 bases and J by 4 bases; unmatched bases: 10. There are 17 residues in the CDR3. Here the CDR3 reads CASSSTGAGGGYNEQFF. The CDR3, as DNA: TGTGCCAGCAGCTCCACGGGAGCGGGGGGGGGTTACAATGAGCAGTTCTTC.

This clonotype has a count of ten or more. The V gene is TRBV28, the J gene TRBJ2-7; 7 nucleotides match TRBD1. The CDR3 has 14 amino acids. Germline loops: CDR1 MDHEN, CDR2 SYDVKM. V gave up 5 bases and J gave up 2 bases; unmatched junction bases: 6. As DNA, the CDR3 is TGTGCCAGCAGTCCAGGGGGAAGGACCTACGAGCAGTACTTC. Translated, it gives CASSPGGRTYEQYF.

This clonotype was detected ten times or more. The chain recombines TRBV12-5 with TRBJ2-7; no firm D call. V was trimmed by 1 base and J by 5 bases, leaving 6 bases between them. This CDR3 has 12 residues. Germline CDR1 is LGHNT and CDR2 is FRNRAP. Here the CDR3 reads CASGLEVHEQYF. DNA for the CDR3: TGTGCTAGTGGTTTGGAGGTCCACGAGCAGTACTTC.

This clonotype came up many times. The chain links TRBV5-1 to TRBJ2-5; D not resolved. This CDR3 comprises 15 residues. Trimming stripped 0 bases from V and 7 bases from J, with 16 bases between. The germline V gene encodes CDR1 SGHRS and CDR2 YFSETQ. Here the CDR3 reads CASSLVTESLWTQYF. In DNA, the CDR3 is TGCGCCAGCAGCTTGGTTACAGAATCCTTGTGGACCCAGTACTTC.

This clonotype was counted only a few times. This could be a read error, since a much larger clone is one nucleotide away. The gene calls are TRBV7-9 and TRBJ2-1, with a tentative D call TRBD1 (6 bases). The V gene lost 4 bases and the J gene lost 5 bases, with 6 bases spanning the gap. This CDR3 comprises 12 residues. CDR1 SEHNR and CDR2 FQNEAQ come from the germline V gene (reference sequence). The CDR3 DNA reads TGTGCCAGCAGCTGGACAGACAATGAGCAGTTCTTC. Protein sequence: CASSWTDNEQFF.

This clonotype occurred many times. The rearrangement uses TRBV6-4 and TRBJ2-2, with 10 positions matching TRBD2. CDR3 length equals 15 residues. The V gene end was trimmed by 3 bases and the J gene end by 6 bases; junction bases not matched to a gene: 4. Germline V lookup: CDR1 MRHNA, CDR2 SNTAGT. The CDR3: CASSESGGAAGELFF. CDR3 coding DNA: TGTGCCAGCAGTGAAAGCGGGGGGGCCGCCGGGGAGCTGTTTTTT.

This clonotype was counted at least ten times. The V gene is TRBV29-1, the J gene TRBJ2-7; D is possibly TRBD2 (5 bases). V shed 1 base and J shed 3 bases, with 13 bases lying between them. Germline V gene data show CDR1 as SQVTM and CDR2 as ANQGSEA. CDR3 length equals 14 residues. As DNA, the CDR3 is TGCAGCGTTGAAGGTGAGGGCCCCCACTACGAGCAGTACTTC. Translation: CSVEGEGPHYEQYF.

V usage is TRBV7-2 and J usage is TRBJ1-2, with 8 nucleotides matching TRBD1. CDR1 is SGHTA and CDR2 is FQGNSA in the germline V gene. J lost 6 bases, V lost 3 bases, and 9 bases had no gene match. CDR3 length: 15 amino acids. CDR3 sequence: CASSLVLRDRNGYTF. The DNA of the CDR3 is TGTGCCAGCAGCTTGGTGCTCCGGGACAGGAATGGCTACACCTTC.

This clonotype came up many times. This chain links TRBV12-3 or TRBV12-4 with TRBJ2-1, with TRBD1 matching over 9 bases. Germline trimming cut 5 bases from V and 0 bases from J; bases unmatched to any gene: 5. The CDR3 is made up of 16 amino acids. CDR3 bases: TGTGCCAGCAGTGAGACAGGGGGGGGCTCCTACAATGAGCAGTTCTTC. It is translated as CASSETGGGSYNEQFF.

Ten or more counts support this clonotype. This chain joins TRBV11-2 and TRBJ2-7, with D perhaps matching TRBD2 (6 bases). The germline V gene encodes CDR1 SGHAT and CDR2 FQNNGV. Trimming pared 0 bases from V and 7 bases from J, leaving 19 bases between. The CDR3 spans 16 residues. CDR3 DNA: TGTGCCAGCAGCTTAGATTCGGGAGAGAAATTGTGGGAGCAGTACTTC. Its protein is CASSLDSGEKLWEQYF.

This chain connects TRBV29-1 to TRBJ2-2; D ambiguous. The CDR3 is 11 amino acids. Deletions cut 4 bases from V and 6 bases from J, with 6 bases between. The germline V gene has CDR1 SQVTM and CDR2 ANQGSEA. The CDR3 DNA reads as TGCAGCGTTGGGAAGTCCGGGGAGCTGTTTTTT. It specifies CSVGKSGELFF.

Ten or more counts support this clonotype. This sequence joins TRBV12-3 or TRBV12-4 and TRBJ2-2, with D perhaps being TRBD1 or TRBD2 (5 bases each). This CDR3 comprises 17 residues. V was shortened by 5 bases and J by 0 bases, with 16 bases between the two germline ends. CDR3 bases: TGTGCCAGCAGTCGAGAAGGGGAGTCCGCGAACACCGGGGAGCTGTTTTTT. Amino acid sequence: CASSREGESANTGELFF.

This clonotype was found a few times. V is TRBV29-1 and J is TRBJ2-1; 7 bases line up with TRBD1. Germline V lookup: CDR1 SQVTM, CDR2 ANQGSEA. V shed 8 bases, J shed 0 bases, and the junction held 10 bases outside the gene matches. The CDR3 runs 15 residues. CDR3 nucleotide sequence: TGCAGCCCAAGGACAGGCGCTAGCTCCTACAATGAGCAGTTCTTC. This sequence encodes CSPRTGASSYNEQFF.

Concerning this clonotype: Relative to the germline gene, one junction end is altered; a read error may explain this. The chain links TRBV9 to TRBJ2-2; D gene uncertain. The CDR3 loop spans 16 amino acids. CDR1 and CDR2 from the germline V gene are SGDLS and YYNGEE. Here the CDR3 reads CASGVPTRVNTGELFF. The CDR3 DNA sequence: TGTGCCAGCGGCGTGCCGACCCGTGTGAACACCGGGGAGCTGTTTTTT. Full variable domain (remainder filled in from reference TRBV9 and TRBJ2-2): DSGVTQTPKHLITATGQRVTLRCSPRSGDLSVYWYQQSLDQGLQFLIQYYNGEERAKGNILERFSAQQFPDLHSELNLSSLELGDSALYFCASGVPTRVNTGELFFGEGSRLTVL.

In its sample, this clonotype was seen many times. CDR3: CASSPSNTEAFF. The CDR3 coding sequence is TGTGCCAGCAGTCCCTCGAACACTGAAGCTTTCTTT. V is TRBV12-3 or TRBV12-4 and J is TRBJ1-1, with D unresolved. V lost 5 bases, J lost 1 base, and 5 bases lay in between. The CDR3 extends over 12 amino acids.

The table lists this clonotype with a few counts. The chain uses TRBV24-1 and TRBJ2-1, with D tentatively TRBD1 (5 bases). Per germline, CDR1 KGHDR and CDR2 SFDVKD. V lost 3 bases to trimming and J lost 8 bases, with 19 bases between them. The CDR3 spans 16 residues. The CDR3 nucleotides read TGTGCCACCAGTGATCCCAGGGTCCTGGGTGGAGATGAGCAGTTCTTC. Its protein product is CATSDPRVLGGDEQFF.

This clonotype was detected ten times or more. The V and J genes are TRBV27 and TRBJ2-7, with D perhaps matching TRBD2 (7 bases). Trimming pared 3 bases from V and 3 bases from J, leaving 18 bases between. Germline V gene lookup returns CDR1 MNHEY and CDR2 SMNVEV (reference sequence). The length of the CDR3 is 16 residues. This CDR3 is CASSFAWGGHFYEQYF. CDR3 bases: TGTGCCAGCAGTTTCGCCTGGGGGGGCCACTTCTACGAGCAGTACTTC.

This clonotype was observed many times. J is TRBJ2-5 and V is TRBV7-2; D is ambiguous. Germline V gene data show CDR1 as SGHTA and CDR2 as FQGNSA. The V end lost 3 bases, the J end lost 1 base, and 6 bases lay between the germline ends. There are 13 residues in the CDR3. The CDR3 loop is CASSLVAQETQYF. The DNA for the CDR3 is TGTGCCAGCAGCTTGGTAGCCCAAGAGACCCAGTACTTC.

This clonotype was seen at least ten times. The chain links TRBV2 to TRBJ1-1, with 7 bases lining up with TRBD1. Trimming at V came to 10 bases and at J to 0 bases, leaving 2 bases not matched to a gene. The CDR3 has 12 residues. CDR1 is SNHLY, CDR2 FYNNEI, per germline. CDR3 bases: TGTGCCACTGGACAGGTGAACACTGAAGCTTTCTTT. This translates into CATGQVNTEAFF.